The 23 T cell receptor beta chains given below trace back to one sample, sequenced in a study of cytomegalovirus exposure and HLA in healthy donors. Clones were sequenced by immunoSEQ multiplex PCR, and TCRdb holds only the in-frame ones, with some missing. The table shows around 150,000 clones, with less than 90% occurring only once. What was sequenced was PBMCs. The receptor source for this set is a woman aged 25 to 39 in good health and CMV-seronegative.

This sequence joins TRBV2 and TRBJ2-7; tentative D call: TRBD1 (6 bases). The germline V gene encodes CDR1 SNHLY and CDR2 FYNNEI. Deletions cut 10 bases from V and 3 bases from J, with 19 bases between. This CDR3 has 14 amino acids. CDR3 amino acids: CATRLGGAHYEQYF. In nucleotides, the CDR3 is TGTGCCACCCGTTTAGGGGGAGCGCACTACGAGCAGTACTTC.

The sample holds many counts of this clone. V gene TRBV6-4 combines with J gene TRBJ2-2, with D possibly being TRBD1 (6 bases). Germline lookup yields CDR1 MRHNA and CDR2 SNTAGT. CDR3 length: 13 residues. Trimming cost V 8 bases and J 2 bases, with 9 bases left between them. In DNA, the CDR3 is TGTGCCAGCGGGACATCAAACACCGGGGAGCTGTTTTTT. It encodes CASGTSNTGELFF.

The J gene is TRBJ2-3, the V gene TRBV7-2; D remains unclear. V was pared by 1 base and J by 5 bases, with 4 bases between. Germline V gene data show CDR1 as SGHTA and CDR2 as FQGNSA. This CDR3 spans 12 amino acids. The CDR3 sequence is CASSLGEDTQYF. The CDR3 bases are TGTGCCAGCAGCTTAGGAGAAGATACGCAGTATTTT. Full variable domain (remainder filled in from reference TRBV7-2 and TRBJ2-3): GAGVSQSPSNKVTEKGKDVELRCDPISGHTALYWYRQSLGQGLEFLIYFQGNSAPDKSGLPSDRFSAERTGGSVSTLTIQRTQQEDSAVYLCASSLGEDTQYFGPGTRLTVL.

This chain links TRBV5-6 with TRBJ1-2; unclear D gene. Germline loops: CDR1 SGHDT, CDR2 YYEEEE. The CDR3 runs to 12 residues. Trimming removed 4 bases from V and 4 bases from J, with 8 bases in between. CDR3 bases: TGTGCCAGCAGCAAATCGAGCTATGGCTACACCTTC. Protein: CASSKSSYGYTF.

The V gene is TRBV4-1, the J gene TRBJ2-3; TRBD1 might be the D (6 bases). V was pared by 0 bases and J by 5 bases, with 12 bases between. The CDR3 extends over 15 amino acids. CDR1 is MGHRA and CDR2 is YSYEKL in the germline V gene. In DNA, the CDR3 is TGCGCCAGCAGCCAAGATAGGGACAAGGTAGATACGCAGTATTTT. This translates into CASSQDRDKVDTQYF.

This chain links TRBV19 with TRBJ1-1; D gene ambiguous. Looked up from germline, CDR1 is LNHDA and CDR2 is SQIVND (reference sequence). V lost 3 bases and J 3 bases, leaving 8 bases between the germline ends. The length of the CDR3 is 13 residues. The DNA of the CDR3 is TGTGCCAGTAGTATTACTGCATACACTGAAGCTTTCTTT. Its translation: CASSITAYTEAFF.

This clone showed up just once. The rearrangement links TRBV6-5 to TRBJ2-1; D is perhaps TRBD2 (5 bases). Trimming stripped 6 bases from V and 5 bases from J, with 17 bases between. Germline loops: CDR1 MNHEY, CDR2 SVGAGI. There are 15 residues in the CDR3. CDR3 sequence reads: CASSKTNRRDNEQFF. The DNA of the CDR3 is TGTGCCAGCAGCAAGACTAACAGACGGGACAATGAGCAGTTCTTC.

This chain connects TRBV19 to TRBJ1-3; 10 positions agree with TRBD1. The germline V gene encodes CDR1 LNHDA and CDR2 SQIVND (reference sequence). J gave up 2 bases and V 9 bases, and 7 bases lay outside the gene matches. The CDR3 is 15 residues long. This CDR3 reads CASPMTGGTGNTIYF. As DNA, the CDR3 is TGTGCCAGCCCTATGACAGGGGGCACTGGAAACACCATATATTTT.

In the case of this clone: The same CDR3 arises from other DNA sequences in this sample as well. CDR3 region: CASRDSNQPQHF. The CDR3, as DNA: TGTGCCAGCAGAGATAGCAATCAGCCCCAGCATTTT. The V and J genes are TRBV28 and TRBJ1-5; D unresolved. The CDR3 is 12 residues long. Germline assignment: CDR1 MDHEN and CDR2 SYDVKM. V lost 6 bases to trimming and J lost 0 bases, with 3 bases between them.

The chain recombines TRBV4-1 with TRBJ2-7; weak D call: TRBD2 (5 bases). Trimming shortened V by 5 bases and J by 3 bases, and 17 bases separated the two germline ends. Germline loops: CDR1 MGHRA, CDR2 YSYEKL. The CDR3 has 15 amino acids. CDR3 sequence: CASSASSKGSYEQYF. The CDR3 DNA follows: TGCGCCAGCAGCGCGTCTTCGAAAGGGAGCTACGAGCAGTACTTC.

This clone was detected only a few times. The genes are TRBV5-4 and TRBJ1-1, with D perhaps TRBD1 (6 bases). Trimming left V 5 bases short and J 2 bases short, with 10 bases between. This CDR3 region has 13 residues. In germline, CDR1 is SGHNT, CDR2 YYREEE (reference sequence). Here the CDR3 reads CASRLQGNTEAFF. Written as DNA, the CDR3 is TGTGCCAGCAGGTTACAGGGTAACACTGAAGCTTTCTTT. The full variable domain, in which reference TRBV5-4 and TRBJ1-1 provide the parts outside the CDR3, is ETGVTQSPTHLIKTRGQQVTLRCSSQSGHNTVSWYQQALGQGPQFIFQYYREEENGRGNFPPRFSGLQFPNYSSELNVNALELDDSALYLCASRLQGNTEAFFGQGTRLTVV.

The gene calls are TRBV27 and TRBJ2-5; maybe TRBD1 (6 bases). The CDR3 is made up of 15 amino acids. Between the trimmed V and J ends, which lost 6 bases and 1 base, there was a span of 15 bases. Germline CDR1 reads MNHEY; CDR2 reads SMNVEV (reference sequence). The CDR3 protein is CASREGQGRQETQYF. The CDR3 DNA reads as TGTGCCAGCAGGGAAGGTCAGGGGCGCCAAGAGACCCAGTACTTC.

The CDR3 region is CASSYPRQGRETQYF. The DNA of the CDR3 is TGTGCCAGCAGTTACCCCCGACAGGGTAGAGAGACCCAGTACTTC. The chain uses TRBV6-6 and TRBJ2-5; 7 bases are a match to TRBD1. CDR1 and CDR2 from the germline V gene are MNHNY and SVGAGI (reference sequence). The CDR3 spans 15 residues. V shed 2 bases and J 4 bases; nucleotides not matched to a gene: 7.

The V and J genes are TRBV6-1 and TRBJ2-7; TRBD2 aligns across 10 bases. Germline assignment: CDR1 MNHNS and CDR2 SASEGT. J was trimmed by 4 bases and V by 4 bases; bases with no gene match: 10. The CDR3 extends over 16 amino acids. In DNA form, the CDR3 reads TGTGCCAGCAGTGGTGTAGCGGGAGGAACAAGGTACGAGCAGTACTTC. Translated, it gives CASSGVAGGTRYEQYF.

This rearrangement joins TRBV28 to TRBJ2-5, with 9 nucleotides matching TRBD1. The germline gives CDR1 MDHEN, CDR2 SYDVKM. Trimming at V came to 5 bases and at J to 2 bases, leaving 9 bases not matched to a gene. The CDR3 runs to 16 residues. In nucleotides, the CDR3 is TGTGCCAGCAGTGACGCGGGACAGGGTTTTCAAGAGACCCAGTACTTC. Translation: CASSDAGQGFQETQYF.

The CDR3 spells CASSSISAGAINYGYTF. In DNA form, the CDR3 reads TGTGCCAGCAGCTCCATCAGTGCAGGGGCGATAAACTATGGCTACACCTTC. The chain combines TRBV7-9 with TRBJ1-2; D possibly corresponds to TRBD1 (6 bases). Deletions cut 4 bases from V and 2 bases from J, with 20 bases between. The CDR3 consists of 17 residues. Germline V gene lookup returns CDR1 SEHNR and CDR2 FQNEAQ (reference sequence).

V is TRBV7-3 and J is TRBJ2-3, with a weak D call TRBD2 (5 bases). The germline V gene has CDR1 SGHTA and CDR2 FQGTGA. The germline V and J ends were trimmed by 3 bases and 1 base, with 8 bases remaining between them. The CDR3 runs to 14 residues. CDR3 bases: TGTGCCAGCAGCTTTGGTAGCGGCACAGATACGCAGTATTTT. Its protein is CASSFGSGTDTQYF.

J is TRBJ2-2 and V is TRBV6-6; possible D gene TRBD2, 5 bases. Per the germline V gene, CDR1 is MNHNY and CDR2 is SVGAGI (reference sequence). This CDR3 has 15 amino acids. V was clipped by 2 bases and J by 5 bases, with 12 bases between them. Here the CDR3 DNA reads TGTGCCAGCAGTTACGTGGACTTAAGAACCGGGGAGCTGTTTTTT. It encodes CASSYVDLRTGELFF.

The count of this clone is one. The rearrangement links TRBV5-4 to TRBJ1-2; TRBD1 matches 10 bases. The CDR3 sequence is 15 residues long. The V and J ends lost 0 bases and 4 bases, in that order; junction bases with no gene match: 3. Germline V lookup: CDR1 SGHNT, CDR2 YYREEE (reference sequence). DNA of the CDR3: TGTGCCAGCAGCTTGGAGGGGACAGGGGCCTATGGCTACACCTTC. Translation gives CASSLEGTGAYGYTF.

Here the CDR3 reads CASSSRRLAENTGELFF. The CDR3 DNA reads as TGTGCCAGCAGCTCCCGGCGACTAGCGGAAAACACCGGGGAGCTGTTTTTT. V usage is TRBV11-2 and J usage is TRBJ2-2; 9 bases align to TRBD2. The germline V gene encodes CDR1 SGHAT and CDR2 FQNNGV. The J segment lost 2 bases and the V segment lost 4 bases, leaving 8 bases of the junction unmatched. This CDR3 has 17 amino acids.

The gene calls are TRBV27 and TRBJ2-2, with TRBD1 as a possible D gene (6 bases). V lost 5 bases to trimming and J lost 0 bases, with 16 bases between them. The CDR3 is 17 amino acids. Germline V gene data show CDR1 as MNHEY and CDR2 as SMNVEV (reference sequence). The CDR3 protein is CASSLSGTTANTGELFF. CDR3 coding DNA: TGTGCCAGCAGTCTCTCCGGGACAACAGCGAACACCGGGGAGCTGTTTTTT.

This chain connects TRBV13 to TRBJ2-1, with D unresolved. There are 12 residues in the CDR3. In germline, CDR1 is PRHDT, CDR2 FYEKMQ (reference sequence). Trimming cost V 5 bases and J 13 bases, with 15 bases left between them. The CDR3 protein is CASSAPGAGQFF. For the CDR3, the DNA is TGTGCCAGCAGCGCGCCGGGCGCCGGACAGTTCTTC.

V and J are TRBV11-1 and TRBJ1-6; no clear D gene. CDR1 SGHAT and CDR2 FQDESV come from the germline V gene (reference sequence). V dropped 1 base and J dropped 3 bases, with 10 bases sitting between them. The CDR3 extends over 16 amino acids. The DNA of the CDR3 is TGTGCCAGCAGCTTAGAGTTAACAGTCTATAATTCACCCCTCCACTTT. As protein: CASSLELTVYNSPLHF. Full variable domain (outside the CDR3, taken from reference TRBV11-1 and TRBJ1-6): EAEVAQSPRYKITEKSQAVAFWCDPISGHATLYWYRQILGQGPELLVQFQDESVVDDSQLPKDRFSAERLKGVDSTLKIQPAELGDSAMYLCASSLELTVYNSPLHFGNGTRLTVT.